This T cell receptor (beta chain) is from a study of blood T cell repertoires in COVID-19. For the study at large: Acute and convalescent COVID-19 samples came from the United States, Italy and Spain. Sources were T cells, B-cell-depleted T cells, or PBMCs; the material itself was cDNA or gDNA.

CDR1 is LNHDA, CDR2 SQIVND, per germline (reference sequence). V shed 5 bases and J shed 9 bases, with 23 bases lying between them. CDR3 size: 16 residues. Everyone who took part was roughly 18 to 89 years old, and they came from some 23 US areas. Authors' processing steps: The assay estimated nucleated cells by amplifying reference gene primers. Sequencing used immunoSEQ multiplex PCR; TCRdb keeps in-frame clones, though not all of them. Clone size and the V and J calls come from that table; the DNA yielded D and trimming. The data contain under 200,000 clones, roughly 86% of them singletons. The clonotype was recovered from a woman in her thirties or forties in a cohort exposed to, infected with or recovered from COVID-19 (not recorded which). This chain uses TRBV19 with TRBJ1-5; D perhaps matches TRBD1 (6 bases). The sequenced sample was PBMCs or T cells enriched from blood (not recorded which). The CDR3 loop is CASSPRGGVRLGPQHF. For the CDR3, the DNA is TGTGCCAGTAGTCCCCGGGGGGGCGTGCGGCTAGGGCCCCAGCATTTT. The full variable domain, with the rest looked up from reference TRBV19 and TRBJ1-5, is DGGITQSPKYLFRKEGQNVTLSCEQNLNHDAMYWYRQDPGQGLRLIYYSQIVNDFQKGDIAEGYSVSREKKESFPLTVTSAQKNPTAFYLCASSPRGGVRLGPQHFGDGTRLSIL.